The 12 T cell receptor beta chains below were found in one sample sequenced in a study of identical twins. Each CDR3 protein gets one entry after TCRdb re-called the 5' RACE reads with MiXCR. Among some 240,000 distinct CDR3 sequences listed, 8% to 11% were seen once. The sequencing sample was made of memory T cells sorted from blood. The receptors shown here come from a man in his fifties in good health.

This clonotype has ten or more counts. V gene TRBV6-5 combines with J gene TRBJ2-5; D not certain. The CDR3 length is 16 residues. V gave up 0 bases and J gave up 5 bases, with 16 bases separating them. CDR1 and CDR2 from the germline V gene are MNHEY and SVGAGI. The CDR3 region is CASSYSAYTQRETQYF. For the CDR3, the DNA is TGTGCCAGCAGTTACTCGGCATATACCCAACGGGAGACCCAGTACTTC.

In this sample, this clonotype turned up many times. The chain couples TRBV5-1 to TRBJ2-4; D may be TRBD2 (5 bases). Germline CDR1 reads SGHRS; CDR2 reads YFSETQ. The ends were cut back, 6 bases at V and 0 bases at J, with 16 bases in the middle. This CDR3 has 16 residues. The DNA for the CDR3 is TGCGCCAGCAAGGAGTCGGCCGGGGTAGCCAAAAACATTCAGTACTTC. Amino acid sequence: CASKESAGVAKNIQYF.

This clonotype was found a few times. The CDR3 reads CASSFGTESYEQYF. The CDR3 DNA reads as TGCGCCAGCAGCTTCGGGACAGAATCCTACGAGCAGTACTTC. The V call is TRBV5-1, the J call TRBJ2-7; 7 bases are a match to TRBD1. This CDR3 has 14 residues. The ends lost 2 bases at V and 1 base at J; junction bases unmatched: 3. The germline V gene has CDR1 SGHRS and CDR2 YFSETQ.

This clonotype was seen many times. This sequence joins TRBV11-1 and TRBJ2-1, with TRBD2 matching 10 bases. This CDR3 contains 18 residues. Germline V CDR1 and CDR2: SGHAT, FQDESV (reference sequence). With V trimmed by 6 bases and J by 0 bases, 11 bases remained unmatched. CDR3 loop: CASSSVTSGAFSYNEQFF. The CDR3 bases are TGTGCCAGCAGTTCGGTAACTAGCGGGGCCTTCTCCTACAATGAGCAGTTCTTC.

The chain links TRBV10-3 to TRBJ1-1; D might be TRBD1 (6 bases). The CDR3 consists of 14 residues. V dropped 3 bases and J dropped 1 base, with 9 bases sitting between them. CDR1 is ENHRY, CDR2 SYGVKD, per germline. The CDR3 is CAISEVQGNTEAFF. The CDR3 DNA sequence: TGTGCCATCAGTGAAGTACAGGGGAACACTGAAGCTTTCTTT.

The chain has TRBV4-2 and TRBJ1-2; D is perhaps TRBD1 (6 bases). Germline V gene sequence: CDR1 LGHNA, CDR2 YNFKEQ. The CDR3 loop spans 16 amino acids. The V gene lost 0 bases and the J gene lost 4 bases, with 15 bases spanning the gap. The CDR3 sequence is CASSQDLWGGSYGYTF. CDR3 DNA sequence: TGTGCCAGCAGCCAAGATTTATGGGGGGGCTCCTATGGCTACACCTTC.

This chain links TRBV6-2 or TRBV6-3 with TRBJ1-1; the D is unclear. The CDR3 runs 12 residues. V was cut by 8 bases and J by 2 bases, with 9 bases left in between. The germline V gene has CDR1 MNHEY and CDR2 SVGEGT. The chain's CDR3 is CASGRPNTEAFF. The CDR3 DNA is TGTGCCAGCGGCCGCCCCAACACTGAAGCTTTCTTT.

The CDR3 DNA is TGTGCCAGCAGCCAAGTGTCCGGGACACGGAATGAAAAACTGTTTTTT. Protein product: CASSQVSGTRNEKLFF. The chain couples TRBV3-1 to TRBJ1-4; weak D call: TRBD1 (6 bases). The CDR3 contains 16 residues. V gave up 1 base and J gave up 5 bases, with 14 bases separating them. Germline V lookup: CDR1 LGHDT, CDR2 YNNKEL (reference sequence).

As concerns this clonotype: A much larger clone is a single base away; this may be a read error. No conserved phenylalanine or tryptophan ends this CDR3, so it is likely a read error. The chain joins TRBV19 to TRBJ2-7, with D possibly TRBD2 on 5 matching bases. The V gene lost 2 bases and the J gene lost 1 base, with 12 bases spanning the gap. Germline assignment: CDR1 LNHDA and CDR2 SQIVND (reference sequence). CDR3 length: 15 residues. The CDR3 protein is CASSIMSGESYEQYC. In DNA form, the CDR3 reads TGTGCCAGTAGTATAATGAGTGGGGAGTCCTACGAGCAGTACTGC.

This clonotype was seen more than once but under ten times. The chain combines TRBV14 with TRBJ2-7, with D perhaps matching TRBD2 (5 bases). This CDR3 is built from 16 residues. From germline, CDR1 is SGHDN and CDR2 FVKESK. Between the trimmed V and J ends, which lost 3 bases and 3 bases, there was a span of 18 bases. CDR3 DNA: TGTGCCAGCAGCCATATAAATTCGGGAATTCACTACGAGCAGTACTTC. Its protein product is CASSHINSGIHYEQYF.

Written as DNA, the CDR3 is TGTGCCAGCAGCCGCATCGGGACGGAAGAGACCCAGTACTTC. Translating it yields CASSRIGTEETQYF. The chain links TRBV28 to TRBJ2-5; D could derive from TRBD1 or TRBD2 (5 bases each). Germline assignment: CDR1 MDHEN and CDR2 SYDVKM. Trimming took off 6 bases at V and 3 bases at J, with 14 bases between the two ends. The length of the CDR3 is 14 residues.

At least ten counts were recorded for this clonotype. The CDR3 sequence is CASSVRFGPYNEQFF. The CDR3 region has the DNA TGTGCCAGCAGCGTAAGGTTCGGACCTTACAATGAGCAGTTCTTC. The V call is TRBV11-2, the J call TRBJ2-1; no reliable D call. V lost 5 bases and J 4 bases, leaving 15 bases between the germline ends. The CDR3 extends over 15 amino acids. Germline CDR1 SGHAT, CDR2 FQNNGV.